This entry lists 5 T cell receptor beta chains sequenced from one sample in a study of T cells after yellow fever vaccination. TCRdb reanalysed the 5' RACE reads using MiXCR and keeps one entry per CDR3 protein. The sample carries 500,000 to 650,000 distinct CDR3 sequences, roughly a sixth recorded once. The sample was PBMCs, taken 5 days after the first yellow fever vaccination. The receptors derive from a man aged 18 to 29 who received the YFV17D yellow fever vaccine.

The chain couples TRBV7-9 to TRBJ1-3; D might be TRBD1 (5 bases). Germline lookup yields CDR1 SEHNR and CDR2 FQNEAQ (reference sequence). CDR3 length: 17 residues. V gave up 5 bases and J gave up 8 bases, with 25 bases separating them. CDR3 bases: TGTGCCAGCAGCGGAAGGGGCCGAGACACCTATAAGGACACCATATATTTT. Its protein is CASSGRGRDTYKDTIYF. Drawing the rest from reference TRBV7-9 and TRBJ1-3, the complete variable domain is DTGVSQNPRHKITKRGQNVTFRCDPISEHNRLYWYRQTLGQGPEFLTYFQNEAQLEKSRLLSDRFSAERPKGSFSTLEIQRTEQGDSAMYLCASSGRGRDTYKDTIYFGEGSWLTVV.

The rearrangement joins TRBV6-2 or TRBV6-3 to TRBJ1-2, with 8 bases lining up with TRBD1. In germline, CDR1 is MNHEY, CDR2 SVGEGT. This CDR3 has 15 residues. V lost 7 bases and J lost 2; bases outside the gene matches: 9. The CDR3 DNA reads TGTGCCAGCATCCCGGGACAGGAATACAACTATGGCTACACCTTC. Amino acids: CASIPGQEYNYGYTF.

This clonotype was observed a handful of times. The chain links TRBV6-6 to TRBJ1-6; D not resolved. This CDR3 region has 13 residues. Germline CDR1 reads MNHNY; CDR2 reads SVGAGI (reference sequence). The V end lost 5 bases, the J end lost 10 bases, and 12 bases lay between the germline ends. The CDR3 sequence: CASSPTSNSPLHF. The CDR3 DNA reads as TGTGCCAGCAGTCCCACGTCTAACTCACCCCTCCACTTT.

This clonotype showed up many times. The V call is TRBV3-1, the J call TRBJ2-3, with D possibly being TRBD2 (6 bases). The V end lost 0 bases, the J end lost 5 bases, and 27 bases lay between the germline ends. Per the germline V gene, CDR1 is LGHDT and CDR2 is YNNKEL (reference sequence). The CDR3 has 20 residues. CDR3 loop: CASSQDLRISPGRGRDTQYF. In nucleotides, the CDR3 is TGTGCCAGCAGCCAAGATCTCCGAATCTCTCCGGGGCGGGGCAGAGATACGCAGTATTTT.

This clonotype was detected only a few times. The chain carries TRBV6-1 and TRBJ2-7; weak D call: TRBD2 (6 bases). This CDR3 has 16 amino acids. CDR1 MNHNS and CDR2 SASEGT come from the germline V gene. The V end was cut by 5 bases, the J end by 0 bases, with 17 bases between. The CDR3 region is CASSPRRGGHSYEQYV. The CDR3 DNA sequence: TGTGCCAGCAGTCCCCGGAGGGGCGGGCACTCCTACGAGCAGTACGTC.